The source of this T cell receptor (beta chain) is a study of T cells after yellow fever vaccination. The V and J ends lost 7 bases and 0 bases respectively, with 13 bases between them. Looked up from germline, CDR1 is SGHRS and CDR2 is YFSETQ. CDR3 length: 15 residues. TCRdb analysed the 5' RACE reads with MiXCR anew, one entry per CDR3 protein. Among 500,000 to 550,000 distinct CDR3 sequences, around a fifth were seen once, and the ten largest hold around 16%. This clonotype was counted between two and nine times. This material consisted of PBMCs, taken about 21 days after the first yellow fever vaccination. This TCR was recovered from a man aged 18-30 years who received the YFV17D yellow fever vaccine. J is TRBJ2-2 and V is TRBV5-1; D unresolved. The CDR3 is CASGAVATNTGELFF. The CDR3, as DNA: TGCGCCAGCGGTGCTGTAGCCACGAACACCGGGGAGCTGTTTTTT.